This paragraph covers one T cell receptor beta chain sequence. Its antigen is undetermined. This table comes from immunoSEQ multiplex PCR, and its TCRdb copy is limited to in-frame clones, with some not included. The sample has around 100,000 clones, 85% to 95% seen once. The data originate from a study of OX40 agonist ivuxolimab in advanced cancers. On the study more broadly: Partial responses were achieved by three patients, of whom one had hepatocellular carcinoma and two had cutaneous melanoma.

Systemic immunosuppression or a history of autoimmune disease excluded patients. CDR3 length: 19 amino acids. The V gene's germline CDR1 is MGHRA and CDR2 YSYEKL. Trimming took off 1 base at V and 0 bases at J, with 19 bases between the two ends. Study outcomes and limitations: Low normalized T-cell clonal expansion was also seen in some nonresponders.

This clonotype was obtained from an adult with an advanced solid tumor such as melanoma, head and neck, liver or kidney cancer. This rearrangement joins TRBV4-1 to TRBJ1-5; no firm D call. The sequencing used CD4+ or CD8+ T cells sorted from blood, collected in a trial of the OX40 agonist ivuxolimab. CDR3 sequence reads: CASSQGGRGTSHSNQPQHF. The CDR3 DNA reads TGCGCCAGCAGCCAAGGTGGACGGGGAACCTCCCATAGCAATCAGCCCCAGCATTTT.